A single sample is the source of the 32 T cell receptor beta chains below, sequenced in a study of T-cell reconstitution after alpha-beta-depleted transplantation in children. Unique molecular identifiers were built into the TCRbeta library. TCRdb passed the PCR reads through MiXCR, listing each CDR3 protein once. The sample lists approximately 400,000 distinct CDR3 sequences, approximately 10% occurring once. The sample here was PBMCs from the stem cell graft donor, taken from the stem cell graft. The source of these receptors is a human donor who donated a stem cell graft to a child with acute myeloid leukemia.

This clonotype was picked up a small number of times. The chain has TRBV27 and TRBJ2-7, with a possible D match to TRBD1 (6 bases). V gave up 0 bases and J gave up 2 bases, with 8 bases separating them. The CDR3 has 14 residues. Germline assignment: CDR1 MNHEY and CDR2 SMNVEV (reference sequence). The CDR3 DNA follows: TGTGCCAGCAGTTTATCCCGGACAGCCTACGAGCAGTACTTC. It encodes CASSLSRTAYEQYF.

This rearrangement joins TRBV3-1 to TRBJ1-6; D is undetermined. Germline CDR1 LGHDT, CDR2 YNNKEL (reference sequence). The germline V and J ends were trimmed by 0 bases and 8 bases, with 11 bases remaining between them. This CDR3 region has 15 residues. The CDR3 loop is CASSQDVWEDSPLHF. CDR3 sequence (DNA): TGTGCCAGCAGCCAAGATGTCTGGGAAGATTCACCCCTCCACTTT.

There are many counts of this clonotype. V usage is TRBV5-1 and J usage is TRBJ1-1; 8 bases fit TRBD1. CDR3 length: 13 residues. Looked up from germline, CDR1 is SGHRS and CDR2 is YFSETQ. V lost 4 bases and J lost 6; bases outside the gene matches: 5. Here the CDR3 reads CASSLGQGPEAFF. DNA of the CDR3: TGCGCCAGCAGCCTAGGACAGGGCCCTGAAGCTTTCTTT. Based on the CDR3 plus reference TRBV5-1 and TRBJ1-1, the full variable domain is KAGVTQTPRYLIKTRGQQVTLSCSPISGHRSVSWYQQTPGQGLQFLFEYFSETQRNKGNFPGRFSGRQFSNSRSEMNVSTLELGDSALYLCASSLGQGPEAFFGQGTRLTVV.

The rearrangement joins TRBV4-2 to TRBJ2-6; no reliable D call. This CDR3 spans 16 amino acids. Germline loops: CDR1 LGHNA, CDR2 YNFKEQ. V lost 0 bases and J lost 2, with 8 bases in between. For the CDR3, the DNA is TGTGCCAGCAGCCAAGAAGATCCCGCTGGGGCCAACGTCCTGACTTTC. Its protein product is CASSQEDPAGANVLTF.

About this clonotype itself: Its ends do not fully match the called genes, so a read error is possible. This chain joins TRBV28 and TRBJ2-5; the D gene could be TRBD1 or TRBD2 (5 bases each). The CDR3 spans 15 residues. CDR1 and CDR2 (germline): MDHEN, SYDVKM. As DNA, the CDR3 is TGTGCCAGCAGTTTGCCGGGGACCGCCCAAGGGACCCAGTACTTC. Translating it yields CASSLPGTAQGTQYF.

V is TRBV15 and J is TRBJ1-4; D is possibly TRBD1 (5 bases). V lost 0 bases, J lost 8 bases, and 10 bases lay in between. The CDR3 consists of 14 residues. Germline assignment: CDR1 LNHNV and CDR2 YYDKDF (reference sequence). This chain's CDR3 is CATSREGEAEKLFF. CDR3 nucleotides: TGTGCCACCAGCAGAGAGGGGGAAGCGGAAAAACTGTTTTTT. The whole variable domain, filled in from reference TRBV15 and TRBJ1-4, reads DAMVIQNPRYQVTQFGKPVTLSCSQTLNHNVMYWYQQKSSQAPKLLFHYYDKDFNNEADTPDNFQSRRPNTSFCFLDIRSPGLGDTAMYLCATSREGEAEKLFFGSGTQLSVL.

The V gene is TRBV6-5, the J gene TRBJ1-6, with D possibly matching TRBD1 (5 bases). Germline CDR1 reads MNHEY; CDR2 reads SVGAGI. V lost 0 bases and J lost 11, with 14 bases in between. The CDR3 spans 15 residues. CDR3: CASSYSPGSRAPLHF. DNA for the CDR3: TGTGCCAGCAGTTACTCGCCAGGGTCGCGGGCACCCCTCCACTTT.

The rearrangement uses TRBV11-2 and TRBJ1-6; a weak D match, TRBD1 (5 bases). This CDR3 contains 18 residues. Germline V lookup: CDR1 SGHAT, CDR2 FQNNGV. V lost 5 bases, J lost 1 base, and 18 bases lay in between. Here the CDR3 DNA reads TGTGCCAGCAGCCGTACAGGAGGGAGTAGTTCCTATAATTCACCCCTCCACTTT. Amino acids: CASSRTGGSSSYNSPLHF.

The V and J genes are TRBV19 and TRBJ2-1; D not certain. This CDR3 has 13 residues. Looked up from germline, CDR1 is LNHDA and CDR2 is SQIVND (reference sequence). The ends were cut back, 5 bases at V and 5 bases at J, with 10 bases in the middle. The DNA of the CDR3 is TGTGCCAGTAGTCCGTCTGAGGACAATGAGCAGTTCTTC. Residues: CASSPSEDNEQFF.

The chain is built from TRBV5-1 and TRBJ2-7; D is undetermined. The CDR3 has 13 amino acids. Germline V gives CDR1 SGHRS, CDR2 YFSETQ. V shed 4 bases and J shed 4 bases, with 12 bases lying between them. The CDR3 sequence is CASSPGPEYEQYF. CDR3 DNA: TGCGCCAGCAGCCCGGGTCCTGAGTACGAGCAGTACTTC.

A few counts support this clonotype. The chain joins TRBV15 to TRBJ1-6, with D perhaps matching TRBD1 (5 bases). Germline V gene sequence: CDR1 LNHNV, CDR2 YYDKDF (reference sequence). This CDR3 has 18 amino acids. The ends were cut back, 1 base at V and 0 bases at J, with 13 bases in the middle. The CDR3 coding sequence is TGTGCCACCAGCAGAGTCGACAGACCGAACTCCTATAATTCACCCCTCCACTTT. It encodes CATSRVDRPNSYNSPLHF. Full variable domain (outside the CDR3, taken from reference TRBV15 and TRBJ1-6): DAMVIQNPRYQVTQFGKPVTLSCSQTLNHNVMYWYQQKSSQAPKLLFHYYDKDFNNEADTPDNFQSRRPNTSFCFLDIRSPGLGDTAMYLCATSRVDRPNSYNSPLHFGNGTRLTVT.

This clonotype turned up a few times. This sequence joins TRBV20-1 and TRBJ1-5; 7 nucleotides match TRBD1. The CDR3 runs to 19 residues. V lost 2 bases and J lost 1; bases outside the gene matches: 17. Germline CDR1 reads DFQATT; CDR2 reads SNEGSKA (reference sequence). CDR3 region: CSARPRQGDDLLSNQPQHF. In DNA form, the CDR3 reads TGCAGTGCTAGACCGAGACAGGGTGATGACTTACTAAGCAATCAGCCCCAGCATTTT.

This clonotype occurred many times. The V and J genes are TRBV12-3 or TRBV12-4 and TRBJ1-6; D may be TRBD1 (5 bases). The length of the CDR3 is 14 residues. The germline V and J ends were trimmed by 2 bases and 10 bases, with 12 bases remaining between them. The CDR3 loop reads CASSLSGFGSPLHF. The DNA of the CDR3 is TGTGCCAGCAGTTTATCAGGGTTCGGGTCACCCCTCCACTTT.

This chain links TRBV29-1 with TRBJ1-2; weak D call: TRBD1 (6 bases). Deletions cut 2 bases from V and 1 base from J, with 14 bases between. This CDR3 is built from 15 residues. Looked up from germline, CDR1 is SQVTM and CDR2 is ANQGSEA. CDR3: CSVEFGGPLNYGYTF. The DNA for the CDR3 is TGCAGCGTTGAATTTGGGGGCCCTCTTAACTATGGCTACACCTTC.

A few counts support this clonotype. This chain links TRBV4-3 with TRBJ2-1, with a tentative D call TRBD2 (5 bases). Per germline, CDR1 LGHNA and CDR2 YSLEER. V dropped 1 base and J dropped 1 base, with 11 bases sitting between them. This CDR3 has 16 amino acids. CDR3 sequence (DNA): TGCGCCAGCAGCCAAGGTGTCCTAGCTTCCTACAATGAGCAGTTCTTC. Its translation: CASSQGVLASYNEQFF.

This clonotype was detected many times. The gene calls are TRBV7-2 and TRBJ2-3, with 8 nucleotides matching TRBD1. This CDR3 has 16 amino acids. V lost 5 bases, J lost 2 bases, and 9 bases stayed unmatched. Germline CDR1 SGHTA, CDR2 FQGNSA. The CDR3 sequence is CASSKGQGSNTDTQYF. The CDR3 DNA follows: TGTGCCAGCAGCAAAGGACAGGGAAGCAACACAGATACGCAGTATTTT.

This clonotype was counted a few times. The genes are TRBV7-2 and TRBJ1-5; maybe TRBD1 (5 bases). The CDR3 has 14 amino acids. Germline lookup yields CDR1 SGHTA and CDR2 FQGNSA. V was clipped by 1 base and J by 6 bases, with 10 bases between them. CDR3 residues: CASSLEGISQPQHF. CDR3 bases: TGTGCCAGCAGCTTAGAGGGGATCTCTCAGCCCCAGCATTTT.

As DNA, the CDR3 is TGTGCCAGCACACCGGGACAGGGCTATGTCTGGACTGAAGCTTTCTTT. It yields the protein CASTPGQGYVWTEAFF. The chain carries TRBV12-3 or TRBV12-4 and TRBJ1-1; 9 nucleotides match TRBD1. The CDR3 runs to 16 residues. The V gene end was trimmed by 7 bases and the J gene end by 5 bases; junction bases not matched to a gene: 14.

In this sample, this clonotype turned up many times. This chain connects TRBV4-3 to TRBJ2-3, with a tentative D call TRBD2 (6 bases). Germline-derived CDR1 and CDR2 are LGHNA and YSLEER. The CDR3 contains 15 residues. The V end lost 2 bases, the J end lost 1 base, and 10 bases lay between the germline ends. CDR3 protein: CASSQTWGGTDTQYF. DNA for the CDR3: TGCGCCAGCAGCCAAACCTGGGGGGGCACAGATACGCAGTATTTT.

As regards this clonotype: An end of the junction does not agree with germline; a read error may underlie this. The rearrangement links TRBV20-1 to TRBJ1-2; the D gene is possibly TRBD1 (5 bases). The CDR3 is 15 residues long. The germline V gene encodes CDR1 DFQATT and CDR2 SNEGSKA (reference sequence). The CDR3 loop is CSARDPDKSRYSYTF. In DNA, the CDR3 is TGCAGTGCTAGAGATCCGGACAAGTCCCGCTATAGCTACACCTTC.

This sequence joins TRBV12-3 or TRBV12-4 and TRBJ1-5; D is ambiguous. The CDR3 loop spans 16 amino acids. The V gene lost 6 bases and the J gene lost 1 base, with 16 bases spanning the gap. The CDR3: CASSLGTLGSNQPQHF. CDR3 bases: TGTGCCAGCAGCCTTGGTACCCTCGGAAGCAATCAGCCCCAGCATTTT.

This clonotype was seen more than once but under ten times. The V gene is TRBV19, the J gene TRBJ2-1, with TRBD2 matching 9 bases. This CDR3 has 13 amino acids. Germline V gene data show CDR1 as LNHDA and CDR2 as SQIVND (reference sequence). The ends lost 5 bases at V and 9 bases at J; junction bases unmatched: 5. The CDR3 bases are TGTGCCAGTAGTGGGTTTAGCGGGAGTGAGCAGTTCTTC. This gives the protein CASSGFSGSEQFF.

V is TRBV13 and J is TRBJ2-7, with a possible D match to TRBD1 (5 bases). Germline V lookup: CDR1 PRHDT, CDR2 FYEKMQ (reference sequence). The CDR3 totals 14 residues. V lost 0 bases to trimming and J lost 5 bases, with 11 bases between them. CDR3 coding DNA: TGTGCCAGCAGCTTAGGCAGGGATGGCCACGAGCAGTACTTC. Translated, it gives CASSLGRDGHEQYF.

This clonotype was found a few times. The chain combines TRBV5-1 with TRBJ2-3, with 13 bases aligning to TRBD2. Germline trimming cut 4 bases from V and 1 base from J; bases unmatched to any gene: 6. The germline gives CDR1 SGHRS, CDR2 YFSETQ. This CDR3 has 17 amino acids. The DNA of the CDR3 is TGCGCCAGCAGCCCCGGGACTAGCGGGGCCGGCACAGATACGCAGTATTTT. Translated: CASSPGTSGAGTDTQYF.

This clonotype has ten or more counts. This sequence joins TRBV11-2 and TRBJ1-2; TRBD1 matches 8 bases. CDR1 is SGHAT and CDR2 is FQNNGV in the germline V gene. The trim removed 3 bases at V and 1 base at J, leaving 1 base unmatched. CDR3 length: 14 amino acids. CDR3 bases: TGTGCCAGCAGCTTGACAGGGGATAACTATGGCTACACCTTC. Residues: CASSLTGDNYGYTF.

A few counts support this clonotype. The chain employs TRBV20-1 and TRBJ1-1; D is perhaps TRBD1 (5 bases). CDR1 is DFQATT, CDR2 SNEGSKA, per germline (reference sequence). The V end was cut by 6 bases, the J end by 1 base, with 21 bases between. CDR3 length equals 16 residues. The CDR3 spells CSAPKGAGAGNTEAFF. The CDR3, as DNA: TGCAGTGCCCCTAAAGGTGCCGGGGCCGGGAACACTGAAGCTTTCTTT.

The J gene is TRBJ1-4, the V gene TRBV7-9; TRBD1 matches at 7 bases. Germline V gene sequence: CDR1 SEHNR, CDR2 FQNEAQ (reference sequence). The CDR3 is made up of 15 amino acids. The ends lost 3 bases at V and 6 bases at J; junction bases unmatched: 7. CDR3 coding DNA: TGTGCCAGCAGCTTGCGACAGGGTGTGGATGAAAAACTGTTTTTT. Its translation: CASSLRQGVDEKLFF.

This clonotype was seen a few times. The V gene is TRBV24-1, the J gene TRBJ1-2; D is perhaps TRBD1 (6 bases). Trimming removed 4 bases at V and 4 bases at J, with 12 bases between. Germline-derived CDR1 and CDR2 are KGHDR and SFDVKD. CDR3 length equals 14 residues. This CDR3 reads CATSDSGVAYGYTF. CDR3 coding DNA: TGTGCCACCAGTGACTCAGGGGTCGCCTATGGCTACACCTTC.

There are a few counts of this clonotype. As DNA, the CDR3 is TGCAGTGCTAGAGAGGGACTAAGTCCCTACGAGCAGTACTTC. Amino acids: CSAREGLSPYEQYF. The genes are TRBV20-1 and TRBJ2-7, with 7 nucleotides matching TRBD2. The ends lost 0 bases at V and 2 bases at J; junction bases unmatched: 4. The CDR3 has 14 residues. Per the germline V gene, CDR1 is DFQATT and CDR2 is SNEGSKA (reference sequence).

Only a few counts were recorded for this clonotype. The chain recombines TRBV3-1 with TRBJ1-1; 8 nucleotides line up with TRBD1. The V gene's germline CDR1 is LGHDT and CDR2 YNNKEL (reference sequence). The CDR3 extends over 14 amino acids. With 6 bases clipped from V and 6 bases from J, the junction kept 9 bases outside the gene matches. The CDR3 loop reads CASSPTGVTSEAFF. CDR3 nucleotide sequence: TGTGCCAGCAGTCCGACAGGGGTAACTTCTGAAGCTTTCTTT.

In this sample, this clonotype turned up many times. The chain combines TRBV6-4 with TRBJ2-1, with no clear D. This CDR3 has 15 amino acids. Germline lookup yields CDR1 MRHNA and CDR2 SNTAGT. V dropped 2 bases and J dropped 6 bases, with 14 bases sitting between them. This CDR3 is CASSDKATTPNEQFF. DNA of the CDR3: TGTGCCAGCAGTGACAAGGCTACCACGCCCAATGAGCAGTTCTTC.

This clonotype was seen ten or more times. V gene TRBV29-1 combines with J gene TRBJ2-5; tentative D call: TRBD2 (5 bases). Trimming removed 6 bases at V and 2 bases at J, with 13 bases between. CDR3 length: 13 residues. CDR1 and CDR2 (germline): SQVTM, ANQGSEA. CDR3 nucleotides: TGCAGCGTCGGATCGGGAAATCAAGAGACCCAGTACTTC. Amino acid sequence: CSVGSGNQETQYF.